One and the same sample provided the 4 T cell receptor beta chains below, sequenced in a study of blood T cell repertoires in COVID-19. Assay: immunoSEQ multiplex PCR; the TCRdb copy retains only in-frame clones and omits some. The sample comprises 190,000 or so clones, about 86% of which are singletons, and over 0.7% rests with the top ten. Material for sequencing was peripheral blood. Receptor source: a woman aged 18-30 years who had recovered from COVID-19.

J is TRBJ2-7 and V is TRBV7-2, with 8 bases identical to TRBD2. With V trimmed by 1 base and J by 0 bases, 5 bases remained unmatched. The CDR3 consists of 16 residues. Germline CDR1 reads SGHTA; CDR2 reads FQGNSA. CDR3 sequence (DNA): TGTGCCAGCAGCTTAGGGCTAGCGGGTAGCTCCTACGAGCAGTACGTC. It encodes CASSLGLAGSSYEQYV.

The chain combines TRBV21-1 with TRBJ2-7; the listed D gene, TRBD1, was not tested against the DNA. TRBV21-1 is termed a pseudogene. CDR3 length: 13 residues. The CDR3 region is CASSRDRSYEQYF. CDR3 bases: TGTGCCAGCAGCAGAGACAGGTCCTACGAGCAGTACTTC.

J is TRBJ1-6 and V is TRBV2; TRBD1 agrees at 7 bases. There are 15 residues in the CDR3. Germline CDR1 and CDR2: SNHLY and FYNNEI. J lost 9 bases, V lost 6 bases, and 11 bases had no gene match. CDR3 sequence reads: CASRETGTAPSPLHF. CDR3 bases: TGTGCCAGCAGGGAAACCGGGACAGCGCCTTCACCCCTCCACTTT.

The chain is built from TRBV3-1 (or the pseudogene TRBV3-2) and TRBJ2-3; 8 bases are a match to TRBD1. This CDR3 has 17 amino acids. The V segment lost 2 bases and the J segment 0 bases; nucleotides outside the gene matches: 7. Germline lookup yields CDR1 LGHDT and CDR2 YNNKEL (reference sequence). This CDR3 is CASSQRPRTGSTDTQYF. CDR3 nucleotide sequence: TGTGCCAGCAGCCAACGCCCGAGGACAGGGAGCACAGATACGCAGTATTTT.